Described below is a single TCR beta chain sequence and its context. The source of the sample is a study of blood T cell repertoires in COVID-19. The authors' processing: It was from reference gene primer amplification that nucleated cell counts were estimated. The protocol was immunoSEQ multiplex PCR, while the TCRdb copy is restricted to in-frame clones and leaves out a portion. The V and J calls and clone size are taken from that table; D and trimming were inferred from the DNA. The sample carries over 150,000 clones, over 70% recorded once. With 3 bases clipped from V and 0 bases from J, the junction kept 0 bases outside the gene matches. Germline V gene lookup returns CDR1 SGHNT and CDR2 YYREEE (reference sequence). This CDR3 region has 14 residues.

This chain connects TRBV5-4 to TRBJ2-5; 9 bases map to TRBD2. This receptor was taken from a woman aged 35 to 49 with COVID-19, enrolled during active disease. Specimen: peripheral blood. The CDR3 DNA sequence: TGTGCCAGCAGCTGGACTAGCGACCAAGAGACCCAGTACTTC. This gives the protein CASSWTSDQETQYF.